Listed here is a single T cell receptor (beta chain). This clonotype was detected many times. Its antigen target is currently unknown. Base qualities were left out, and no much larger clone turns up one base away. The sample originates from a study of CD8 T cells in ankylosing spondylitis (dated by TCRdb to 2016 to 2017). Regarding the research as a whole: T cell receptor beta repertoires were profiled in healthy donors and ankylosing spondylitis patients so that disease-linked TCR variants could be found. The full study cohort was made up of about 24 ankylosing spondylitis patients and around 100 healthy donors. Peripheral blood samples were taken, and synovial fluid was additionally collected from ankylosing spondylitis patients. Beyond this particular receptor, the publication reports: The disease-linked clones had a CD8+ phenotype and were found at relatively low frequencies in peripheral blood. Some of the motif variants had been reported before in the synovial fluid and blood of reactive arthritis patients, a finding that suggests common disease-initiation mechanisms. The disease-linked clones were reported to be significantly enriched in matched synovial fluid samples from ankylosing spondylitis patients. A TCR beta motif of several highly homologous amino acid variants appeared characteristic of blood from ankylosing spondylitis patients.

Sequencing was carried out with an Illumina HiSeq 2500. TCR beta libraries were prepared by quantitative 5'-RACE with molecular barcodes. Concerning the study's data processing: A new computational method based on a probabilistic model of VDJ rearrangement was used to identify disease-linked TCR variants. TCRdb passed the public sequencing reads through fastp at Q25 and MiXCR, retaining productive beta sequences. Entries are consolidated by CDR3 protein sequence, retaining the most common genes and DNA. What appears here as the V and J calls and clone size reflects TCRdb's work, not the paper's. The sample table lists about 360,000 distinct CDR3 sequences, over 12% of them with a count of one. Together, the top ten hold 0.95% to 1.4% of the sample. Trimming takes 11 bases off V and 5 bases off J; junction bases not matched to a gene: 11. The CDR3 runs 15 amino acids, cysteine and phenylalanine included. The DNA shown is the 45-base CDR3, in frame from base 1. Per the germline V gene, ENHRY is the CDR1 and SYGVKD is the CDR2.

The V gene is TRBV10-3 and the J gene is TRBJ2-3; TRBD2 aligns with 12 central bases. Material: blood, either unsorted or a sorted T cell fraction (not recorded which). The origin of this receptor is a male donor with ankylosing spondylitis or in good health (not recorded which). The DNA reads TGTGCCTCCCTAGCGGGAGGGAGCCACATAGATACGCAGTATTTT. This codes for CASLAGGSHIDTQYF.